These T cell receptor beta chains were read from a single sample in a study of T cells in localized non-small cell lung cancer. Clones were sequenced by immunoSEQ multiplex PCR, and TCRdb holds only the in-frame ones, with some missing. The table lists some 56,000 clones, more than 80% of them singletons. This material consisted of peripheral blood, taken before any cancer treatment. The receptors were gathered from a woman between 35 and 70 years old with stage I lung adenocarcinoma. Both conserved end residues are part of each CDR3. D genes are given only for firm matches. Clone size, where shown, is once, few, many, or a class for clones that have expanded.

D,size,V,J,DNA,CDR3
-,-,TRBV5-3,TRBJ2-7,TGTGCCAGAAGCGTCGGACGGACGGCCTACGAGCAGTACTTC,CARSVGRTAYEQYF
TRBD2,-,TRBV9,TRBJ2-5,TGTGCCAGCAGCGTAGAAGCGGGGGCCCCCGGGGAGACCCAGTACTTC,CASSVEAGAPGETQYF
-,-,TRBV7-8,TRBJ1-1,TGTGCCAGCAGCTTAGGAGGGGAGACTGAAGCTTTCTTT,CASSLGGETEAFF
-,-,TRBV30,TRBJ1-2,TGTGCCTGGAGTAGTAGAATCTATGGCTACACCTTC,CAWSSRIYGYTF
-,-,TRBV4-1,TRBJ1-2,TGCGCCAGCAGCCAAGAGGAGGGAGACTATGGCTACACCTTC,CASSQEEGDYGYTF
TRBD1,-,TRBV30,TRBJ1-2,TGTGCCTGGAGTCAGGGACAGGGGGCTGGTGGCTACACCTTC,CAWSQGQGAGGYTF
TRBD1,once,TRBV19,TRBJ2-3,TGTGCCAGTAACAGGGGGGCTCCTGGAGATACGCAGTATTTT,CASNRGAPGDTQYF
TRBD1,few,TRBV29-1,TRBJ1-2,TGCAGCGTTGACGACAGGGGGCTAGAGGGCTACACCTTC,CSVDDRGLEGYTF
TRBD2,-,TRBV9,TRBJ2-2,TGTGCCAGCAGCGTGGGACTAGCGGGGGGTTCAACCGGGGAGCTGTTTTTT,CASSVGLAGGSTGELFF
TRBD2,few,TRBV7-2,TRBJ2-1,TGTGCCAGCAGAAGCGGGGTTAGCTCCTACAATGAGCAGTTCTTC,CASRSGVSSYNEQFF
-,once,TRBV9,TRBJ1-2,TGTGCCAGCAGCCCAGGCGGCGAGGGCTATGGCTACACCTTC,CASSPGGEGYGYTF
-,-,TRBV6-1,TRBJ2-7,TGTGCCAGCATAGGAGGGACCTACGAGCAGTACTTC,CASIGGTYEQYF
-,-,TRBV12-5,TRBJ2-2,TGTGCTAGTGGCTCCCGCAGGGGTTACACCGGGGAGCTGTTTTTT,CASGSRRGYTGELFF
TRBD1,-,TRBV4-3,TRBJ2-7,TGCGCCAGCAGCCCTGGGACAGGTGTAGAGCAGTACTTC,CASSPGTGVEQYF
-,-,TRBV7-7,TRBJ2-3,TGTGCCAGCAGCTTGGGGAGGACAGATACGCAGTATTTT,CASSLGRTDTQYF
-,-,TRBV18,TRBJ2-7,TGTGCCAGCTCACCGAAAGGACAGAGCTCCTACGAGCAGTACTTC,CASSPKGQSSYEQYF
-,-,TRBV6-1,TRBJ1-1,TGTGCCAGCAGTGAGCAGAGGGGGAACACTGAAGCTTTCTTT,CASSEQRGNTEAFF
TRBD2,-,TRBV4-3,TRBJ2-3,TGCGCCAGCAGCCTTAGACTAGCGGGGGGGCTTATTGGTTCGGCAGATACGCAGTATTTT,CASSLRLAGGLIGSADTQYF
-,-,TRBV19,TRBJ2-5,TGTGCCAGTAGTATAGGGAGGGACCAAGAGACCCAGTACTTC,CASSIGRDQETQYF
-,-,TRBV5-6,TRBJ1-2,TGTGCCAGCAGCCCCCCCGGACTCGGGGGTAACTATGGCTACACCTTC,CASSPPGLGGNYGYTF
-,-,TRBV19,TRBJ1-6,TGTGCCAGTAGTATCGGGCAGAAGAATTCACCCCTCCACTTT,CASSIGQKNSPLHF
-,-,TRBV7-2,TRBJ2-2,TGTGCCAGCAGCTTCCCGGGGACCGGGGAGCTGTTTTTT,CASSFPGTGELFF
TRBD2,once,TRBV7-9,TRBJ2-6,TGTGCCAGCAGCTTAGTAGCGGGGTCTGGGGCCAACGTCCTGACTTTC,CASSLVAGSGANVLTF
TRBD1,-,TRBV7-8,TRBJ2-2,TGTGCCAGCAGCTTAGAAGGGGGCCTTTACGGCGGGGAGCTGTTTTTT,CASSLEGGLYGGELFF
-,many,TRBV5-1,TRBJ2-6,TGCGCCAGCAGCTTGGCCAAGCAGGGAATTGGGGCCAACGTCCTGACTTTC,CASSLAKQGIGANVLTF
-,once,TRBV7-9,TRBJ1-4,TGTGCCAGCAGCTTTAGACGTAATGAAAAACTGTTTTTT,CASSFRRNEKLFF
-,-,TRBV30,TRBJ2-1,TGTGCCTGGAGTGGGGGGCGGGGAAACTACAATGAGCAGTTCTTC,CAWSGGRGNYNEQFF
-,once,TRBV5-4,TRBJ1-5,TGTGCCAGCAGCTTGGATTTCCTGGGCGGGGGCAACCAGCCCCAGCATTTT,CASSLDFLGGGNQPQHF
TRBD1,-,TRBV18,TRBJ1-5,TGTGCCAGCTCACAGAGTTTTCAGGGGGCGCGAGGCAATCAGCCCCAGCATTTT,CASSQSFQGARGNQPQHF
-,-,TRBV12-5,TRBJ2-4,TGTGCTAGTGGTTACAGGGAAAAAAACATTCAGTACTTC,CASGYREKNIQYF
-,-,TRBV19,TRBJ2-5,TGTGCCGCCGGGGGACCGAGGGAAGAGACCCAGTACTTC,CAAGGPREETQYF
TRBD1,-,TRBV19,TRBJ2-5,TGTGCCAGTCCGTCCGGGACAGGGATCGGAAACCAAGAGACCCAGTACTTC,CASPSGTGIGNQETQYF
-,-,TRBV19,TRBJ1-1,TGTGCCAGTAGTACTGCGGGCACTGAAGCTTTCTTT,CASSTAGTEAFF
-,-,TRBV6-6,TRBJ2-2,TGTGCCAGCAGTTCCCCGACCGGGGAGCTGTTTTTT,CASSSPTGELFF
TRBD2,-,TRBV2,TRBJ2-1,TGTGCCAGCAGACTAGCGGGGGGGTACAATGAGCAGTTCTTC,CASRLAGGYNEQFF
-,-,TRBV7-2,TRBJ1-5,TGTGCCAGCAGCCCCCAACAGGGATTCAATCAGCCCCAGCATTTT,CASSPQQGFNQPQHF
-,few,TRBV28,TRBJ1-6,TGTGCCAGCAGCCGTACTTATACCGGGAGAGTCCACTTT,CASSRTYTGRVHF
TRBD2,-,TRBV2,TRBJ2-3,TGTGCCAGCAGTAAACCGTCCGGGACTAACACAGATACGCAGTATTTT,CASSKPSGTNTDTQYF
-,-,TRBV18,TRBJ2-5,TGTGCCAGCTCACCCCGACGGACACAAGAGACCCAGTACTTC,CASSPRRTQETQYF
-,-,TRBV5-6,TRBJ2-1,TGTGCCAGCAGCTTGCTGCCGGGCAGGGACTCCTACAATGAGCAGTTCTTC,CASSLLPGRDSYNEQFF
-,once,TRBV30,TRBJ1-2,TGTGCCTGGAGTGTCCCCGACCGACGGGTTCCTGACTATGGCTACACCTTC,CAWSVPDRRVPDYGYTF
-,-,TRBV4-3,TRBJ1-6,TGCGCCAGCAGCCAAGAACGGACAGAGAATTCACCCCTCCACTTT,CASSQERTENSPLHF
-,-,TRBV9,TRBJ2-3,TGTGCCAGCAGCGTAGATTATTTGCGAGATACGCAGTATTTT,CASSVDYLRDTQYF
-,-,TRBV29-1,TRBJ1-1,TGCAGCGTCGCTCCGGGGGAAACTGAAGCTTTCTTT,CSVAPGETEAFF
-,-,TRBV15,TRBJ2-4,TGTGCCACCAGCAGAGATCCCAGGGGAGCCAAAAACATTCAGTACTTC,CATSRDPRGAKNIQYF